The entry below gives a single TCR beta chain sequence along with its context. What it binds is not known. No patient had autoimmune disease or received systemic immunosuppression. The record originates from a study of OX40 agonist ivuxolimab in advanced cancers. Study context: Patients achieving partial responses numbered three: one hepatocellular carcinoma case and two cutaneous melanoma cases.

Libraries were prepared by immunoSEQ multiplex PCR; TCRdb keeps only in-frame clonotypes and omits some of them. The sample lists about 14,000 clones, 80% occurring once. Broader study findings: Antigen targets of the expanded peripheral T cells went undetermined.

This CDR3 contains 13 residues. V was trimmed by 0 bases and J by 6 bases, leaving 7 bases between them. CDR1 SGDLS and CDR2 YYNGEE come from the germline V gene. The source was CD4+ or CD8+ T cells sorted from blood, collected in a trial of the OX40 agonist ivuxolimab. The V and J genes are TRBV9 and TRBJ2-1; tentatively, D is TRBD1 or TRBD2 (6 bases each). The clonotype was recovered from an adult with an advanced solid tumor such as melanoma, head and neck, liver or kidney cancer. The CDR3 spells CASSVEGGNEQFF. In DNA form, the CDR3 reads TGTGCCAGCAGCGTAGAGGGGGGCAATGAGCAGTTCTTC. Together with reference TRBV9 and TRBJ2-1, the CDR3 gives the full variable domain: DSGVTQTPKHLITATGQRVTLRCSPRSGDLSVYWYQQSLDQGLQFLIQYYNGEERAKGNILERFSAQQFPDLHSELNLSSLELGDSALYFCASSVEGGNEQFFGPGTRLTVL.